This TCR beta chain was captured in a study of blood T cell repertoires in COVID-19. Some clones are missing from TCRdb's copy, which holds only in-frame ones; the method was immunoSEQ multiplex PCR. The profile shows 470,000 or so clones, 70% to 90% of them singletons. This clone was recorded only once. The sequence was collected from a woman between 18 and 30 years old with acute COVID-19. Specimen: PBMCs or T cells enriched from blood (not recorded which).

CDR3: CASKTYRDTNNSPLHF. The CDR3 DNA sequence: TGTGCCAGCAAAACGTACCGGGACACTAATAATTCACCCCTCCACTTT. The chain employs TRBV14 and TRBJ1-6; tentatively, D is TRBD1 (6 bases). CDR1 is SGHDN and CDR2 is FVKESK in the germline V gene. The CDR3 runs 16 residues. The V end lost 7 bases, the J end lost 5 bases, and 18 bases lay between the germline ends.